This is a list of T cell receptor beta chains from one sample in a study of blood T cell repertoires in COVID-19. Clones were read by immunoSEQ multiplex PCR, and TCRdb kept only the in-frame ones, dropping some. Altogether approximately 500,000 clones are present, 85% to 90% being singletons, with the ten largest covering roughly 8.3%. The sample consisted of peripheral blood. Receptors were obtained from a woman in her forties or fifties with COVID-19, enrolled during active disease. Each CDR3 is given with its conserved first and last residue. D genes are given only for firm matches. Expanded clones are given a class, and other clones once, few, many or no size at all.

clone_size d_call j_call v_call cdr3_nt cdr3_aa
- TRBD1 TRBJ2-1 TRBV5-1 TGCGCCAGCAGCCCAGGACAGGGCGGCAGAGAGCAGTTCTTC CASSPGQGGREQFF
- - TRBJ2-2 TRBV6-6 TGTGCCAGCAGCAGACAGACCGGGGAGCTGTTTTTT CASSRQTGELFF
- - TRBJ1-2 TRBV5-1 TGCGCCAGCAGCTATGAAGGGGGATTTTGGTATGGCTACACCTTC CASSYEGGFWYGYTF
- TRBD2 TRBJ2-3 TRBV11-2 TGTGCCAGCAGCGCAGGAAGCGGGGCCCGACTGGATACGCAGTATTTT CASSAGSGARLDTQYF
few TRBD1 TRBJ1-2 TRBV9 TGTGCCAGCAGCCCTCAACCTGGGACAGAACTCTATGGCTACACCTTC CASSPQPGTELYGYTF
- TRBD2 TRBJ2-3 TRBV29-1 TGCAGCGTAGGACTAGCGGGTTCCACAGATACGCAGTATTTT CSVGLAGSTDTQYF
- TRBD2 TRBJ2-1 TRBV3-1/TRBV3-2 TGTGCCAGCAGCCAAGGGACTAGCGGGCTTCCCTCCTACAATGAGCAGTTCTTC CASSQGTSGLPSYNEQFF
- TRBD1 TRBJ1-2 TRBV29-1 TGCAGCGCCGGGACAGGGTCGTTTAACTATGGCTACACCTTC CSAGTGSFNYGYTF
- TRBD2 TRBJ2-1 TRBV7-6 TGTGCCAGCAGCTTACCGGGACTAGCGAGGAATGAGCAGTTCTTC CASSLPGLARNEQFF
- - TRBJ2-1 TRBV5-6 TGTGCCAGCAGCTTGGACCACAGGGACTACAATGAGCAGTTCTTC CASSLDHRDYNEQFF
once - TRBJ2-7 TRBV5-1 TGCGCCAGCAGCTTGTACAGTATGTACGAGCAGTACTTC CASSLYSMYEQYF
- - TRBJ1-1 TRBV4-1 TGCGCCAGCAGCCCGGGGGTGGGAGGGATAATTGAAGCTTTCTTT CASSPGVGGIIEAFF
- TRBD1 TRBJ2-2 TRBV27 TGTGCCAGCAGTTTCGAACAGGGGGCGAGGACCGGGGAGCTGTTTTTT CASSFEQGARTGELFF
- - TRBJ2-7 TRBV5-6 TGTGCCAGCAGCTCCGTAATGGGGCGGTCCTACGAGCAGTACTTC CASSSVMGRSYEQYF
- TRBD2 TRBJ2-3 TRBV9 TGTGCCAGCAGCGTAGACCTAGCGGGGATTCTAGATACGCAGTATTTT CASSVDLAGILDTQYF
- - TRBJ2-1 TRBV6-5 TGTGCCAGCAGTTTAAGCAGGTGGGATGAGCAGTTCTTC CASSLSRWDEQFF
- TRBD2 TRBJ2-3 TRBV5-1 TGCGCCAGCAGCCCAGGACTAGCGGGGGGGCGTAGAGATACGCAGTATTTT CASSPGLAGGRRDTQYF
- - TRBJ2-6 TRBV7-6 TGTGCCAGCAGCTTGTCGCAGGGAGGCTCTGGGGCCAACGTCCTGACTTTC CASSLSQGGSGANVLTF
- - TRBJ2-7 TRBV5-5 TGTGCCAGCAGCTTGGGGCAGATCGAGCAGTACTTC CASSLGQIEQYF
once TRBD1 TRBJ2-7 TRBV4-1 TGCGCCAGCAGCCAAGAGGGGGGACAGGGATCCTACGAGCAGTACTTC CASSQEGGQGSYEQYF
once - TRBJ1-6 TRBV28 TGTGCCAGCAGTTTAGTCACGATTGTTGGACAGCTTAATTCACCCCTCCACTTT CASSLVTIVGQLNSPLHF
- - TRBJ1-5 TRBV2 TGTGCCAGCAGCAGGGGTCAGCCCCAGCATTTT CASSRGQPQHF
few - TRBJ2-1 TRBV9 TGTGCCAGCAGCGTCCGGGTGGACAGCAATGAGCAGTTCTTC CASSVRVDSNEQFF
- - TRBJ2-7 TRBV4-1 TGCGCCAGCAGCCAATTGGGGCCCGCGGCGCAGTACTTC CASSQLGPAAQYF
- - TRBJ1-4 TRBV5-1 TGCGCCAGCAGCATACAGGGAACTAATGAAAAACTGTTTTTT CASSIQGTNEKLFF
- - TRBJ2-7 TRBV7-9 TGTGCCACCCGGACATCAGGCCTTTCCGAGCAGTACTTC CATRTSGLSEQYF
- - TRBJ1-2 TRBV6-2/TRBV6-3 TGTGCCAGCAGCCCCTCCCCGGGACAACTTAACTATGGCTACACCTTC CASSPSPGQLNYGYTF
- - TRBJ1-1 TRBV28 TGTGCCAGCAGGGAAACGGGGGGTAACACTGAAGCTTTCTTT CASRETGGNTEAFF
- - TRBJ2-7 TRBV18 TGTGCCAGCTCACCGCTCGGAGGGGACGAGCAGTACTTC CASSPLGGDEQYF
- TRBD1 TRBJ1-2 TRBV4-1 TGCGCCAGCAGTTATTCAGGGGGTGACTATGGCTACACCTTC CASSYSGGDYGYTF
- - TRBJ1-1 TRBV3-1/TRBV3-2 TGTGCCAGCAGCCAAGCCGGACAGAACACTGAAGCTTTCTTT CASSQAGQNTEAFF
once - TRBJ1-2 TRBV28 TGTGCCAGCCAAATGGGAGGGACAAGGAGATATGGCTACACCTTC CASQMGGTRRYGYTF
- - TRBJ1-1 TRBV5-6 TGTGCCAGCAACATAAAACAGGTCGTGAACACTGAAGCTTTCTTT CASNIKQVVNTEAFF
- TRBD1 TRBJ1-1 TRBV19 TGTGCCAGTAAGTACAGGGGAGGCACTGAAGCTTTCTTT CASKYRGGTEAFF
- - TRBJ1-3 TRBV3-1/TRBV3-2 TGTGCCAGCAGCCAAGTACCAGGGACAGGAAACACCATATATTTT CASSQVPGTGNTIYF
- - TRBJ1-2 TRBV6-5 TGTGCCAGCAGTCGTGTCAAACCAGGGGACTATGGCTACACCTTC CASSRVKPGDYGYTF
few - TRBJ1-5 TRBV30 TGTGCCTGGAGTGGGGGAAGGGGACAGCCCCAGCATTTT CAWSGGRGQPQHF
few TRBD1 TRBJ1-5 TRBV7-9 TGTGCCAGCAGCCGACAGGGTAGCAATCAGCCCCAGCATTTT CASSRQGSNQPQHF